This T cell receptor (beta chain) came from a study of blood T cell repertoires in COVID-19 (TCRdb year 2020). Background for the entire study: Samples from collaborators originated in the United States, Italy and Spain and spanned both the acute and convalescent phases of COVID-19. HLA class I and class II types, where available, came from metadata supplied by the sample provider rather than from assay-based typing. The prospective study material was composed of cDNA or gDNA derived from T cells, B-cell-depleted T cells, or PBMCs. Samples were obtained from the ongoing ImmuneRACE study (first 160 participants) and from 1,200 or so subjects provided by 6 global collaborators. A freely available public database, intended as a resource for researchers studying the immune response to SARS-CoV-2, is where the repertoires were released. Subjects who had been exposed to COVID-19, were actively infected with it, or had recovered from it provided the deeply sampled blood TCRbeta repertoires that made up the dataset. The sample metadata nearly always contained a de-identified subject ID, COVID-19 status, age in years and sex. Results and caveats for the whole study, not just this receptor: The quantity of clinical and demographic metadata differed by source and by participant and was supplied without curation.

With respect to this clone: It has no known antigen specificity. No base qualities exist here, and no much larger clone lies one base off it.

Compared with germline, V lacks 5 bases and J lacks 11 bases; bases without a gene match: 9. Looking up the germline V gene yields CDR1 SGHTA and CDR2 FQGNSA. Spanning cysteine to phenylalanine, the CDR3 consists of 13 amino acids. Of the read, only the CDR3 DNA is kept; its 39 bases are in frame from base 1. Collaborating institutions collected whole blood in K2EDTA tubes following their own protocols. For TCRbeta analysis, collaborator samples were shipped as frozen whole blood, as isolated PBMCs, or as DNA extracted from either sample type. TCRbeta CDR3 regions were amplified from genomic DNA by means of the immunoSEQ Assay, a bias-controlled multiplex PCR. Regarding the original processing steps: The number of nucleated cells in each sample was estimated by amplification of reference gene primers within the assay. To quantify the absolute abundance of each unique TCRbeta CDR3 rearrangement, sequence reads were collapsed and filtered. For each sample, productive Simpson clonality was calculated by taking the square root of Simpson's diversity index across productive rearrangements. TCRdb obtained this table from immuneACCESS and retained in-frame rearrangements with V and J assigned. These tables miss some clones; where compared with another copy, unresolved V genes account for less than half of the shortfall, and the remainder is unexplained. The D gene and trimming were derived from the DNA, and the V and J assignments and clone size from that table. In this sample the table shows roughly 73,000 clones, approximately 80% of which occur a single time. The top ten clones comprise roughly a sixth of the sample.

The source of this sequence is a human donor in a cohort sampled during active COVID-19. This receptor chain uses TRBV7-2 and TRBJ1-1; the junction holds 9 bases that match TRBD1. Sequencing used peripheral blood. CDR3 protein: CASSAGDRVMAFF. The DNA sequence follows: TGTGCCAGCAGCGCGGGGGACAGGGTGATGGCTTTCTTT.